These T cell receptor beta chains were read from a single sample in a study of cytomegalovirus exposure and HLA in healthy donors. Produced via immunoSEQ multiplex PCR; TCRdb's table is partial and in-frame only. This specimen shows 130,000 to 150,000 clones; the ten leading clones hold approximately 1%. Sequencing was done on a sample of PBMCs. The receptor set was obtained from a male donor in good health and CMV-seronegative. Both conserved end residues are part of each CDR3. The D gene is left open where the match is weak.

TRBJ2-1	TRBV27	TRBD2	CASSLLGTSGKDEQFF	TGTGCCAGCAGTTTATTAGGGACTAGCGGGAAAGATGAGCAGTTCTTC
TRBJ2-5	TRBV4-2	NA	CASSQEEVTGLETQYF	TGTGCCAGCAGCCAAGAAGAGGTAACAGGGTTAGAGACCCAGTACTTC
TRBJ1-1	TRBV11-2	NA	CASPGGDGTEAFF	TGTGCCAGTCCCGGTGGTGATGGCACTGAAGCTTTCTTT
TRBJ1-1	TRBV28	NA	CASSPRQWPPEAFF	TGTGCCAGCAGTCCCCGACAGTGGCCACCTGAAGCTTTCTTT
TRBJ2-5	TRBV29-1	NA	CSVESPQYF	TGCAGCGTTGAATCTCCCCAGTACTTC
TRBJ2-3	TRBV19	TRBD2	CASKAGELFTDTQYF	TGTGCCAGTAAGGCGGGGGAGTTGTTCACAGATACGCAGTATTTT
TRBJ2-7	TRBV4-2	TRBD2	CASSQGGGTYEQYF	TGTGCCAGCAGCCAAGGGGGAGGGACCTACGAGCAGTACTTC
TRBJ1-4	TRBV11-2	NA	CASSSQPGAMKLFF	TGTGCCAGCAGCTCCCAGCCAGGGGCGATGAAACTGTTTTTT
TRBJ2-1	TRBV6-6	NA	CASIGLRNEQFF	TGTGCCAGCATTGGACTGAGAAATGAGCAGTTCTTC
TRBJ1-1	TRBV11-2	NA	CASSLDLMGRTEAFF	TGTGCCAGCAGCTTAGATCTGATGGGGCGAACTGAAGCTTTCTTT
TRBJ2-5	TRBV7-8	NA	CASSRTSHETQYF	TGTGCCAGCAGCCGAACTAGCCACGAGACCCAGTACTTC
TRBJ2-1	TRBV30	TRBD2	CAWGSGTSGTSSSYNEQFF	TGTGCCTGGGGTTCCGGGACTAGCGGTACCTCCAGCTCCTACAATGAGCAGTTCTTC
TRBJ2-7	TRBV6-4	TRBD2	CASSAGEGYEQYF	TGTGCCAGCAGTGCGGGGGAGGGCTACGAGCAGTACTTC
TRBJ2-1	TRBV14	NA	CASSLGLGNEQFF	TGTGCCAGCAGCCTGGGACTGGGGAATGAGCAGTTCTTC
TRBJ2-2	TRBV7-6	NA	CASSLMARGSGELFF	TGTGCCAGCAGCTTAATGGCCAGGGGCTCCGGGGAGCTGTTTTTT
TRBJ2-1	TRBV6-6	NA	CASRRGGVNDNEQFF	TGTGCCTCGAGGAGGGGGGGCGTAAATGACAATGAGCAGTTCTTC
TRBJ1-1	TRBV5-5	NA	CASGDLRNTEAFF	TGTGCCAGCGGAGATCTGAGGAACACTGAAGCTTTCTTT
TRBJ2-5	TRBV30	TRBD1	CAWGGTGWGMYQETQYF	TGTGCCTGGGGGGGGACAGGTTGGGGAATGTACCAAGAGACCCAGTACTTC
TRBJ2-2	TRBV6-5	TRBD2	CASRLPGLAAGELFF	TGTGCCAGCAGATTACCGGGACTAGCGGCCGGGGAGCTGTTTTTT
TRBJ2-3	TRBV15	TRBD2	CATSRSGLAGAPNTDTQYF	TGTGCCACCAGCAGATCGGGACTAGCGGGGGCCCCTAACACAGATACGCAGTATTTT
TRBJ2-7	TRBV7-6	TRBD2	CASSSQTSGSLYEQYF	TGTGCCAGCAGCTCCCAGACTAGCGGGAGCCTCTACGAGCAGTACTTC
TRBJ2-7	TRBV5-1	TRBD1	CASNTDRGVYEQYF	TGCGCCAGCAATACGGACAGGGGGGTGTACGAGCAGTACTTC
TRBJ2-5	TRBV6-5	NA	CASSPWESGLETQYF	TGTGCCAGCAGCCCCTGGGAGTCGGGGTTAGAGACCCAGTACTTC
TRBJ2-7	TRBV27	NA	CASSLLGGEQYF	TGTGCCAGCAGTTTACTGGGGGGCGAGCAGTACTTC
TRBJ2-3	TRBV12-5	TRBD2	CASGWGLGDTQYF	TGTGCTAGTGGTTGGGGACTAGGGGATACGCAGTATTTT
TRBJ2-1	TRBV7-2	TRBD1	CASSPSTGLVFKQFF	TGTGCCAGCAGCCCGTCGACAGGGCTAGTGTTCAAGCAGTTCTTC
TRBJ2-1	TRBV9	TRBD1	CASRLTGAGTSEQFF	TGTGCCAGCAGACTGACAGGGGCCGGGACAAGCGAGCAGTTCTTC
TRBJ1-1	TRBV29-1	NA	CSYVREMNTEAFF	TGCAGCTACGTTAGGGAGATGAACACTGAAGCTTTCTTT
TRBJ1-1	TRBV6-5	NA	CASTSPRGLGTEAFF	TGTGCCAGCACTTCCCCGAGGGGGTTGGGCACTGAAGCTTTCTTT
TRBJ2-5	TRBV7-2	TRBD2	CASSLGGGIETQYF	TGTGCCAGCAGCTTAGGCGGGGGGATAGAGACCCAGTACTTC
TRBJ2-6	TRBV5-8	NA	CASSAQQSGANVLTF	TGTGCCAGCAGCGCACAGCAATCTGGGGCCAACGTCCTGACTTTC
TRBJ2-7	TRBV12-5	NA	CASAKKGTSNSYEQYF	TGTGCTAGTGCTAAGAAAGGGACTTCCAACTCCTACGAGCAGTACTTC
TRBJ1-2	TRBV15	NA	CATSNDRNYGYTF	TGTGCCACCAGCAACGACAGGAACTATGGCTACACCTTC
TRBJ2-7	TRBV29-1	TRBD2	CSVAGGTDTYEQYF	TGCAGCGTAGCCGGGGGGACGGACACCTACGAGCAGTACTTC
TRBJ2-1	TRBV25-1	NA	CASSFSSYNEQFF	TGTGCCAGCAGTTTTAGCTCCTACAATGAGCAGTTCTTC
TRBJ2-3	TRBV7-6	NA	CASSPRTNKATDTQYF	TGTGCCAGCAGCCCCCGGACTAACAAGGCTACAGATACGCAGTATTTT
TRBJ2-1	TRBV5-6	NA	CASSPVGPFNEQFF	TGTGCCAGCAGCCCGGTGGGGCCCTTCAATGAGCAGTTCTTC
TRBJ1-1	TRBV28	NA	CALTGGMRTEAFF	TGTGCCCTGACTGGGGGGATGCGGACTGAAGCTTTCTTT
TRBJ2-7	TRBV30	TRBD1	CAWKPLQGTREQYF	TGTGCCTGGAAACCCTTACAGGGGACGAGGGAGCAGTACTTC
TRBJ1-2	TRBV20-1	NA	CSARERDYTF	TGCAGTGCTAGAGAACGAGACTACACCTTC
TRBJ2-7	TRBV6-1	NA	CASSEARLAGEQYF	TGTGCCAGCAGTGAAGCGAGGCTAGCAGGTGAGCAGTACTTC
TRBJ1-5	TRBV28	NA	CASSPGGLGNQPQHF	TGTGCCAGCAGTCCAGGTGGCTTGGGCAATCAGCCCCAGCATTTT
TRBJ1-1	TRBV7-2	NA	CALSHVNTEAFF	TGTGCTCTATCCCATGTTAACACTGAAGCTTTCTTT
TRBJ2-3	TRBV7-2	TRBD2	CASSFRTSWGTDTQYF	TGTGCCAGCAGCTTTAGGACTAGCTGGGGCACAGATACGCAGTATTTT
TRBJ2-7	TRBV9	TRBD1	CASSGQGRAYEQYF	TGTGCCAGCAGCGGACAGGGAAGGGCCTACGAGCAGTACTTC
TRBJ1-3	TRBV19	NA	CASRQEAGNTIYF	TGTGCCAGTCGACAGGAAGCTGGAAACACCATATATTTT
TRBJ2-1	TRBV30	TRBD1	CAWSGTGPGEQFF	TGTGCCTGGAGTGGGACAGGCCCCGGTGAGCAGTTCTTC
TRBJ2-3	TRBV20-1	NA	CSASAADTQYF	TGCAGTGCTAGCGCGGCAGATACGCAGTATTTT